Shown below are 11 T cell receptor beta chains from a single sample sequenced in a study of beta chain features in type 1 diabetes. Sequenced material consisted of expressed TCRB transcripts (all of the isolated RNA was reverse transcribed). Method: immunoSEQ multiplex PCR; TCRdb's copy keeps in-frame clones and lacks some. The sample lists roughly 290,000 clones; 7% to 9% were seen once. Sequenced: central memory CD4+ T cells from blood. These receptors all come from a young woman in good health.

The sample holds a few counts of this clone. The chain couples TRBV6-6 to TRBJ1-6; 11 nucleotides line up with TRBD1. This CDR3 has 14 residues. V lost 6 bases to trimming and J lost 7 bases; unmatched junction nucleotides: 2. Germline V gene lookup returns CDR1 MNHNY and CDR2 SVGAGI (reference sequence). CDR3 sequence reads: CASSRDRGNSPLHF. The CDR3 bases are TGTGCCAGCAGCCGGGACAGGGGGAATTCACCCCTCCACTTT.

The genes are TRBV14 and TRBJ1-1, with D uncertain. The CDR3 has 16 amino acids. V was shortened by 0 bases and J by 0 bases, with 11 bases between the two germline ends. The germline V gene encodes CDR1 SGHDN and CDR2 FVKESK. This CDR3 is CASSQDEGTMNTEAFF. CDR3 nucleotide sequence: TGTGCCAGCAGCCAAGACGAGGGAACTATGAACACTGAAGCTTTCTTT. Variable domain in full (rest from reference TRBV14 and TRBJ1-1): EAGVTQFPSHSVIEKGQTVTLRCDPISGHDNLYWYRRVMGKEIKFLLHFVKESKQDESGMPNNRFLAERTGGTYSTLKVQPAELEDSGVYFCASSQDEGTMNTEAFFGQGTRLTVV.

This chain connects TRBV19 to TRBJ2-7; possible D gene TRBD2, 6 bases. Germline V gene data show CDR1 as LNHDA and CDR2 as SQIVND (reference sequence). V lost 6 bases, J lost 4 bases, and 7 bases lay in between. The CDR3 totals 11 residues. This CDR3 is CASRAGYEQYF. CDR3 in DNA: TGTGCCAGTAGGGCGGGGTACGAGCAGTACTTC.

The chain uses TRBV9 and TRBJ2-7; D may be TRBD1 or TRBD2 (5 bases each). Germline loops: CDR1 SGDLS, CDR2 YYNGEE. V dropped 3 bases and J dropped 5 bases, with 15 bases sitting between them. CDR3 length: 14 residues. The chain's CDR3 is CASSAGTSLHEQYF. DNA of the CDR3: TGTGCCAGCAGCGCCGGGACCTCGCTGCACGAGCAGTACTTC.

This sequence joins TRBV7-2 and TRBJ2-5; perhaps D is TRBD1 or TRBD2 (5 bases each). The germline V gene has CDR1 SGHTA and CDR2 FQGNSA. The CDR3 runs to 12 residues. V was clipped by 5 bases and J by 4 bases, with 8 bases between them. The DNA for the CDR3 is TGTGCCAGCAGCCGGGACCGAGAGACCCAGTACTTC. Translated: CASSRDRETQYF.

Note on this clone: A single base separates this from a much larger clone, so it may be a read error. The chain carries TRBV6-6 and TRBJ1-1, with no clear D. V shed 6 bases and J shed 2 bases, with 16 bases lying between them. This CDR3 comprises 15 residues. Looked up from germline, CDR1 is MNHNY and CDR2 is SVGAGI (reference sequence). In DNA form, the CDR3 reads TGTGCCAGCAGAATGGAGGGAGGTTTCAACACTGAAGCTTTCTTT. Amino acids: CASRMEGGFNTEAFF.

Comment on this clone: Other DNA sequences of this sample code for an identical CDR3. The genes are TRBV7-2 and TRBJ2-5; D call uncertain. V was shortened by 1 base and J by 4 bases, with 4 bases between the two germline ends. This CDR3 comprises 12 residues. Germline V gives CDR1 SGHTA, CDR2 FQGNSA. The CDR3 DNA sequence: TGTGCCAGCAGCTTAGGGCGAGAGACCCAGTACTTC. It translates to CASSLGRETQYF.

In its sample, this clone was seen a few times. The gene calls are TRBV7-2 and TRBJ2-1; D gene uncertain. CDR1 and CDR2 (germline): SGHTA, FQGNSA. The V end was cut by 3 bases, the J end by 2 bases, with 8 bases between. The CDR3 runs 14 residues. The CDR3 spells CASSLKLAYNEQFF. In nucleotides, the CDR3 is TGTGCCAGCAGCTTGAAGCTAGCCTACAATGAGCAGTTCTTC.

This clone was detected only a few times. The chain carries TRBV29-1 and TRBJ1-1; tentatively, D is TRBD1 (6 bases). The germline V and J ends were trimmed by 6 bases and 4 bases, with 18 bases remaining between them. The germline V gene encodes CDR1 SQVTM and CDR2 ANQGSEA. The CDR3 has 14 residues. CDR3: CSVVRTVGTTEAFF. CDR3 DNA sequence: TGCAGCGTGGTCCGGACAGTTGGGACCACTGAAGCTTTCTTT. The whole variable domain, remainder taken from reference TRBV29-1 and TRBJ1-1, is SAVISQKPSRDICQRGTSLTIQCQVDSQVTMMFWYRQQPGQSLTLIATANQGSEATYESGFVIDKFPISRPNLTFSTLTVSNMSPEDSSIYLCSVVRTVGTTEAFFGQGTRLTVV.

This clone was seen ten or more times. This rearrangement joins TRBV2 to TRBJ2-5, with TRBD1 identical over 12 bases. This CDR3 spans 15 amino acids. Per germline, CDR1 SNHLY and CDR2 FYNNEI. V shed 5 bases and J 5 bases; nucleotides not matched to a gene: 6. The CDR3 spells CASSSRDRGPETQYF. CDR3 DNA: TGTGCCAGCAGTTCCCGGGACAGGGGGCCGGAGACCCAGTACTTC.

This clone was observed a handful of times. V usage is TRBV11-3 and J usage is TRBJ2-1; D uncertain. Trimming removed 5 bases from V and 5 bases from J, with 10 bases in between. This CDR3 is built from 13 residues. CDR1 is SGHNT, CDR2 YENEEA, per germline. The CDR3: CASSGPLDNEQFF. The CDR3 DNA reads TGTGCCAGCAGCGGCCCCCTCGACAATGAGCAGTTCTTC.